This T cell receptor beta chain emerged from a study of T-cell memory formation after mild COVID-19. The wider study: Largely donor-specific sequence clusters came from a couple of donors.

The junction had 6 bases not matched to a gene; V was cut back by 7 bases and J by 0 bases. Germline values: CDR1 MNHNS, CDR2 SASEGT. The CDR3 is 15 residues long. One entry per CDR3 protein, called by TCRdb with MiXCR from the 5' RACE reads. The sample contains under 550,000 distinct CDR3 sequences, roughly 18% of which appear only once. This chain connects TRBV6-1 to TRBJ2-1, with TRBD1 identical over 7 bases. This TCR derives from an adult woman who had mild COVID-19 (a few samples of this study predate the infection). Cell type and time point are not known. Sequences were obtained from PBMCs or a T cell subset sorted from them (not recorded which). The CDR3 coding sequence is TGTGCCAGCACAGTCGACAGGGTCTCCTACAATGAGCAGTTCTTC. It specifies CASTVDRVSYNEQFF.